Listed here is a single T cell receptor beta chain. This sample was included in a study of blood T cell repertoires in COVID-19. Whole-study context: Samples came from the United States, Italy and Spain, spanning acute and convalescent COVID-19.

This CDR3 contains 14 residues. Germline V lookup: CDR1 MDHEN, CDR2 SYDVKM. Trimming removed 0 bases at V and 2 bases at J, with 6 bases between. In the study's own analysis: From reference gene primer amplification, estimates of nucleated cell counts were derived. This table comes from immunoSEQ multiplex PCR, and its TCRdb copy is limited to in-frame clones, with some not included. The D gene and trimming were derived from the DNA, and the V and J assignments and clone size from that table. The repertoire includes just under 60,000 clones, about 87% of them detected once, and around 7.4% sits in the top ten.

The sample comprised peripheral blood. The chain couples TRBV28 to TRBJ2-3; tentative D call: TRBD1 (5 bases). The source is a human donor with active COVID-19. The donor label of this sample is uncertain. CDR3 sequence: CASSLWDTTDTQYF. CDR3 bases: TGTGCCAGCAGTTTATGGGACACCACAGATACGCAGTATTTT.